These 6 T cell receptor beta chains came from one sample sequenced in a study of blood T cell repertoires in COVID-19. Repertoires were generated with immunoSEQ multiplex PCR, while TCRdb's copy carries only in-frame clones and drops some. The sample shows roughly 180,000 clones, more than 70% of them seen only once. The sample was PBMCs or T cells enriched from blood (not recorded which). The source is a woman aged 25-40 years who had recovered from COVID-19.

V gene TRBV29-1 combines with J gene TRBJ2-5; D is possibly TRBD2 (6 bases). V lost 3 bases to trimming and J lost 2 bases, with 10 bases between them. Germline lookup yields CDR1 SQVTM and CDR2 ANQGSEA. This CDR3 has 13 residues. The CDR3 DNA is TGCAGCGTTGACGGGAGATTGCAAGAGACCCAGTACTTC. Its translation is CSVDGRLQETQYF.

V gene TRBV3-1 (or the pseudogene TRBV3-2) combines with J gene TRBJ2-7, with 7 bases lining up with TRBD1. CDR3 length: 14 residues. Trimming removed 6 bases from V and 1 base from J; junction bases left unmatched: 6. Germline V lookup: CDR1 LGHDT, CDR2 YNNKEL (reference sequence). This CDR3 is CASRPGTVSYEQYF. In nucleotides, the CDR3 is TGTGCCAGCAGACCCGGGACAGTTTCCTACGAGCAGTACTTC.

The rearrangement links TRBV27 to TRBJ2-5; TRBD1 matches at 7 bases. J was trimmed by 5 bases and V by 0 bases; bases with no gene match: 0. Germline loops: CDR1 MNHEY, CDR2 SMNVEV (reference sequence). This CDR3 comprises 13 residues. The CDR3, as DNA: TGTGCCAGCAGTTTATCAGGGGGCGAGACCCAGTACTTC. The encoded protein is CASSLSGGETQYF.

V usage is TRBV27 and J usage is TRBJ2-2, with 12 bases matching TRBD2. The CDR3 runs to 19 residues. Unmatched junction bases numbered 14, after V lost 4 bases and J lost 5 bases. From germline, CDR1 is MNHEY and CDR2 SMNVEV (reference sequence). CDR3 loop: CASSSASGRASYHTGELFF. CDR3 sequence (DNA): TGTGCCAGCAGTTCCGCTAGCGGGAGGGCCTCGTATCATACCGGGGAGCTGTTTTTT.

The chain links TRBV5-1 to TRBJ2-6; no definite D call. The length of the CDR3 is 14 residues. V lost 8 bases to trimming and J lost 2 bases, with 11 bases between them. CDR1 and CDR2 from the germline V gene are SGHRS and YFSETQ. The CDR3 reads CASYAGTGANVLTF. The DNA for the CDR3 is TGCGCCAGTTATGCAGGTACTGGGGCCAACGTCCTGACTTTC.

This chain uses TRBV5-1 with TRBJ1-1; D perhaps matches TRBD1 (5 bases). The CDR3 is 13 amino acids. V shed 0 bases and J shed 5 bases, with 8 bases lying between them. Germline values: CDR1 SGHRS, CDR2 YFSETQ. Here the CDR3 reads CASSLVTGTEAFF. The CDR3 coding sequence is TGCGCCAGCAGCTTGGTTACAGGTACTGAAGCTTTCTTT. Looking up the rest from reference TRBV5-1 and TRBJ1-1 gives the full variable domain: KAGVTQTPRYLIKTRGQQVTLSCSPISGHRSVSWYQQTPGQGLQFLFEYFSETQRNKGNFPGRFSGRQFSNSRSEMNVSTLELGDSALYLCASSLVTGTEAFFGQGTRLTVV.